This T cell receptor (beta chain) is from a study of CD8+CD57+ T cells in acquired aplastic anemia. Study details: The DNA of sorted CD4+ and CD8+ cells averaged roughly 3.2 ug.

CDR3 and TCR beta VDJ profiling relied on a genomic DNA template. TCRdb re-analysed the reads in MiXCR, keeping a single row per CDR3 protein. Altogether fewer than 100,000 distinct CDR3 sequences are present, about 45% being singletons, with the ten largest covering 60% to 75%. This CDR3 region has 12 residues. Looked up from germline, CDR1 is SGHVS and CDR2 is FNYEAQ. Trimming pared 2 bases from V and 13 bases from J, leaving 14 bases between. A note on this clonotype: Its matching antigen is unknown.

Study observations and caveats: About 29 CD8+ CDR3 sequences occurred in both the patients and the controls.

The genes are TRBV7-6 and TRBJ1-1; unclear D gene. This receptor was obtained from a human donor in good health, serving as a control. Material for sequencing was sorted CD4+, CD8+, or CD8+CD57+ T cells (not recorded which) from PBMCs. The CDR3 loop reads CASSLSGPRDFF. In DNA form, the CDR3 reads TGTGCCAGCAGCTTAAGTGGCCCCAGAGATTTCTTT.